This entry is about one T cell receptor beta chain. Its antigen is currently unknown. The junction departs from germline at one end; a sequencing error may be responsible. Germline CDR1 SGHAT, CDR2 FQDESV (reference sequence). The CDR3 consists of 14 residues. These data are taken from a study of tumor-infiltrating lymphocytes in primary liver carcinoma. Across the whole study: Roughly 3.5 to 8 million productive TCRbeta reads came from each sample, comparable across tissue types.

Findings of the study overall: Researchers did not compare CD4+ and CD8+ repertoires, as samples were bulk unsorted. Tumor region pairs shared more overlap than did tumor-adjacent and tumor-blood pairs.

Out of unsorted whole blood came the blood RNA, and germline DNA was extracted as well. The researchers produced TCR beta cDNA from roughly 500 ng total RNA with a constant-region primer. Libraries covering TCR beta were generated through three nested multiplex PCR rounds (using a slightly modified ARM-PCR). It was with TRBV1-TRBV30 forward primers and a C-beta reverse primer that the first two PCR rounds were run, at roughly 10 cycles each. Each CDR3 protein gets one entry after TCRdb re-called the multiplex PCR reads with MiXCR. The sample lists 200,000 or so distinct CDR3 sequences, roughly two thirds occurring once.

Material for sequencing was peripheral blood. This chain links TRBV11-1 with TRBJ2-7; no reliable D call. The TCR originated in an older woman with primary liver carcinoma and hepatitis B virus infection. The CDR3 nucleotides are TGTGCCAGCAGCTTAAATCGTATTTCCTACGAGCAATACTTC. Amino acid sequence: CASSLNRISYEQYF.